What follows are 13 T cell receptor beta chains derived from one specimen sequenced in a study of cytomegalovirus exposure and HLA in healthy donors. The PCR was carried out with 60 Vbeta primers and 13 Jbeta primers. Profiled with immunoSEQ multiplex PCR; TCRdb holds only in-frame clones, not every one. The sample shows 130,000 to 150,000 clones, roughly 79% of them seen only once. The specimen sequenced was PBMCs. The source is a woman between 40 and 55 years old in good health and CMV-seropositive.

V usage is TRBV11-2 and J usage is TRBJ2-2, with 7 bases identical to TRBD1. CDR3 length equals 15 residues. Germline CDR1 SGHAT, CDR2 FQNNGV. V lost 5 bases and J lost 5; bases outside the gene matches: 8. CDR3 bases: TGTGCCAGCAGCCCCGCTAGGGGGCGGACCGGGGAGCTGTTTTTT. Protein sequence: CASSPARGRTGELFF.

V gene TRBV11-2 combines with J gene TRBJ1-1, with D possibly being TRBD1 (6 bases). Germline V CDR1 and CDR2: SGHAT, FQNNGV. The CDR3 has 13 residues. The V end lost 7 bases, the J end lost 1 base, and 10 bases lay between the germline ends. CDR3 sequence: CASTLGGNTEAFF. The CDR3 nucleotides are TGTGCCAGCACCCTAGGGGGGAACACTGAAGCTTTCTTT.

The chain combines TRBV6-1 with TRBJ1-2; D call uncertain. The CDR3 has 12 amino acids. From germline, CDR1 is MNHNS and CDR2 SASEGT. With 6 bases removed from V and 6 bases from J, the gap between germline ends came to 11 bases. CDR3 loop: CASRPRHDGYTF. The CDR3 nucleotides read TGTGCCAGCAGACCTCGACACGATGGCTACACCTTC.

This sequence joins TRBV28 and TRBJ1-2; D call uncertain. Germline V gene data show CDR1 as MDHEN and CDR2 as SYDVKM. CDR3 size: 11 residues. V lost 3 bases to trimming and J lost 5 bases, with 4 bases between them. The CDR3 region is CASSFEYGYTF. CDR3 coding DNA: TGTGCCAGCAGTTTTGAGTATGGCTACACCTTC.

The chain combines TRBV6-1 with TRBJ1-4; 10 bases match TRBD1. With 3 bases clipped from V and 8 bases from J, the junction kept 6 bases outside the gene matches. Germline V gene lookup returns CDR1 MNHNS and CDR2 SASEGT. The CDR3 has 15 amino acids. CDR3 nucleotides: TGTGCCAGCAGTGAGACAGGGGGCTGGGAAGAAAAACTGTTTTTT. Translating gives CASSETGGWEEKLFF.

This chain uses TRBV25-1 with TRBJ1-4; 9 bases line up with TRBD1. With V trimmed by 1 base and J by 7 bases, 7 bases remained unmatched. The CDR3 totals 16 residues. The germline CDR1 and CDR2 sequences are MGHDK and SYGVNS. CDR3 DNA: TGTGCCAGCAGTGAATTACGGGGACAGGGTTTTGAAAAACTGTTTTTT. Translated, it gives CASSELRGQGFEKLFF.

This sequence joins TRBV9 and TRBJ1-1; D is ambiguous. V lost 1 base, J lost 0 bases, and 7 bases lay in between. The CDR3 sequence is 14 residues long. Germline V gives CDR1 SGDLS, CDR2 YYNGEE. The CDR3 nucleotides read TGTGCCAGCAGCGTACAAGCCTTGAACACTGAAGCTTTCTTT. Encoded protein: CASSVQALNTEAFF.

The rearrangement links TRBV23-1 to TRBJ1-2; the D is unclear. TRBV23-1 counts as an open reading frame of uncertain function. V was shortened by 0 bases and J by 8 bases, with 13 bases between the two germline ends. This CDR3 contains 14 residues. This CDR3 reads CASSQSGPRGGYTF. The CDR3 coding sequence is TGCGCCAGCAGTCAATCCGGACCACGGGGAGGCTACACCTTC.

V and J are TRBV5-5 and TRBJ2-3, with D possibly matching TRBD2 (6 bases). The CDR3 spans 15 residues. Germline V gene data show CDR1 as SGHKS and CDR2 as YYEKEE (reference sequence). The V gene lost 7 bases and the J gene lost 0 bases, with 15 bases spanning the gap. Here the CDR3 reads CASQLRAGSTDTQYF. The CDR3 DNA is TGTGCCAGCCAACTGAGGGCGGGGAGCACAGATACGCAGTATTTT.

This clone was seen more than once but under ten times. CDR3 coding DNA: TGTGCCAGCTCACCCGGACAGGGGGGAACCTACGAGCAGTACTTC. This sequence encodes CASSPGQGGTYEQYF. The chain joins TRBV18 to TRBJ2-7, with 10 bases that match TRBD1. CDR3 length: 15 residues. Germline V CDR1 and CDR2: KGHSH, LQKENI. The V and J ends lost 3 bases and 2 bases, in that order; junction bases with no gene match: 4.

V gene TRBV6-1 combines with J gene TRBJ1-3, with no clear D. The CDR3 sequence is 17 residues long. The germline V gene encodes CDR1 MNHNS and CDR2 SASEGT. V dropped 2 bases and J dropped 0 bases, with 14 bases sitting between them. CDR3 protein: CASSEINGGASGNTIYF. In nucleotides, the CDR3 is TGTGCCAGCAGTGAAATTAACGGTGGAGCCTCTGGAAACACCATATATTTT.

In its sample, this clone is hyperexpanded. The CDR3 nucleotides read TGTGCCAGCAGCTTAGATCCAACTTCTACCTACGAGCAGTACTTC. Amino acid sequence: CASSLDPTSTYEQYF. The chain links TRBV11-2 to TRBJ2-7; D call uncertain. CDR3 length: 15 residues. Germline CDR1 reads SGHAT; CDR2 reads FQNNGV. Trimming removed 0 bases from V and 2 bases from J, with 11 bases in between.

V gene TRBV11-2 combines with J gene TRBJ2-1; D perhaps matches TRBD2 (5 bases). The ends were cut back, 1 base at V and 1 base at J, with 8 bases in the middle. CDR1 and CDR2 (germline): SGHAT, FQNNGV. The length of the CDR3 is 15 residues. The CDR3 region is CASSLVLGSYNEQFF. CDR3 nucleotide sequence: TGTGCCAGCAGCTTAGTACTAGGGTCCTACAATGAGCAGTTCTTC.